The rows below give T cell receptor beta chains drawn from one sample of a study of Graves' ophthalmopathy and Graves' hyperthyroidism. One entry per CDR3 protein, called by TCRdb with MiXCR from the multiplex PCR reads. This sample has about 400,000 distinct CDR3 sequences; just over 15% occur once, and the top ten carry roughly 7%. Sequenced material: peripheral blood. These receptors all come from a woman between 18 and 29 years old with stable Graves' hyperthyroidism. Both conserved end residues are part of each CDR3. The order of the fields is CDR3 protein, CDR3 DNA, clone size, V gene, J gene, D gene. A D gene is named only where the DNA matches it firmly. Clone size is given for some rows only: seen once, a few or many times, or a class if the clone is expanded.

CDR3: CSARDPYAKNIQYF
DNA: TGCAGTGCTAGAGACCCTTACGCCAAAAACATTCAGTACTTC
size: many
V: TRBV20-1
J: TRBJ2-4
D: -

CDR3: CASSPTGFDQPQHF
DNA: TGTGCCAGCAGTCCGACAGGGTTTGATCAGCCCCAGCATTTT
size: many
V: TRBV12-3/TRBV12-4
J: TRBJ1-5
D: TRBD1

CDR3: CASSLGTGAGYTF
DNA: TGTGCCAGCAGTTTAGGGACAGGGGCTGGCTACACCTTC
size: many
V: TRBV12-3/TRBV12-4
J: TRBJ1-2
D: TRBD1

CDR3: CASSLQGGFAEAFF
DNA: TGTGCCAGCAGTTTACAGGGTGGGTTTGCTGAAGCTTTCTTT
size: many
V: TRBV27
J: TRBJ1-1
D: -

CDR3: CASSYQTAENYGYTF
DNA: TGTGCCAGCAGTTATCAGACAGCTGAGAACTATGGCTACACCTTC
size: many
V: TRBV12-3/TRBV12-4
J: TRBJ1-2
D: -

CDR3: CASSLAGASTGELFF
DNA: TGTGCCAGCAGCTTAGCAGGGGCGAGCACCGGGGAGCTGTTTTTT
size: many
V: TRBV7-2
J: TRBJ2-2
D: -

CDR3: CASSEIAKNTEAFF
DNA: TGTGCCAGCAGTGAGATCGCGAAGAACACTGAAGCTTTCTTT
size: -
V: TRBV6-1
J: TRBJ1-1
D: -

CDR3: CASSLTLDSFEAFF
DNA: TGTGCCAGCAGTTTAACGTTGGACAGCTTTGAAGCTTTCTTT
size: many
V: TRBV13
J: TRBJ1-1
D: -

CDR3: CASSLRGPNYGYTF
DNA: TGTGCCAGCAGCCTACGGGGACCTAACTATGGCTACACCTTC
size: many
V: TRBV11-3
J: TRBJ1-2
D: -

CDR3: CASTRVPYEQYF
DNA: TGTGCCAGCACCCGAGTTCCCTACGAGCAGTACTTC
size: many
V: TRBV7-2
J: TRBJ2-7
D: -

CDR3: CASSTTQETQYF
DNA: TGTGCCAGCAGCACAACGCAAGAGACCCAGTACTTC
size: -
V: TRBV2
J: TRBJ2-5
D: -

CDR3: CASSLVGKVGPLHF
DNA: TGTGCCAGCAGTTTAGTTGGGAAAGTGGGACCCCTCCACTTT
size: -
V: TRBV27
J: TRBJ1-6
D: -

CDR3: CATVGLAVGGTQYF
DNA: TGTGCCACCGTTGGACTAGCGGTAGGGGGGACCCAGTACTTC
size: many
V: TRBV6-1
J: TRBJ2-5
D: TRBD2

CDR3: CASSITGTGVGEQYF
DNA: TGTGCCAGTAGTATAACTGGGACAGGGGTCGGCGAGCAGTACTTC
size: many
V: TRBV19
J: TRBJ2-7
D: TRBD1

CDR3: CASSGQGHDNGYTF
DNA: TGTGCCAGCAGCGGACAGGGGCACGACAATGGCTACACCTTC
size: -
V: TRBV12-3/TRBV12-4
J: TRBJ1-2
D: TRBD1

CDR3: CASSIPQRGVMNTEAFF
DNA: TGTGCCAGTAGTATCCCTCAAAGGGGGGTCATGAACACTGAAGCTTTCTTT
size: many
V: TRBV19
J: TRBJ1-1
D: -

CDR3: CASSLTLWGASYEQYF
DNA: TGCGCCAGCAGCTTGACATTGTGGGGAGCCTCCTACGAGCAGTACTTC
size: few
V: TRBV5-1
J: TRBJ2-7
D: -

CDR3: CASSQVPDPAGGNGYTF
DNA: TGTGCCAGCAGCCAAGTTCCCGACCCCGCAGGGGGCAATGGCTACACCTTC
size: many
V: TRBV6-6
J: TRBJ1-2
D: TRBD1

CDR3: CASSERGDYYEQYF
DNA: TGTGCCAGCAGTGAGCGGGGGGACTACTACGAGCAGTACTTC
size: many
V: TRBV6-1
J: TRBJ2-7
D: TRBD2

CDR3: CASSEYGQGERGSYNSPLHF
DNA: TGTGCCAGCAGCGAATACGGACAGGGAGAAAGGGGCTCCTATAATTCACCCCTCCACTTT
size: many
V: TRBV6-1
J: TRBJ1-6
D: TRBD1

CDR3: CASSLVSGGNNSPLHF
DNA: TGTGCCAGCAGCTTAGTAAGCGGCGGGAACAATTCACCCCTCCACTTT
size: many
V: TRBV7-9
J: TRBJ1-6
D: -

CDR3: CSARVQGLGGNQPQHF
DNA: TGCAGTGCTAGAGTACAGGGTTTAGGAGGCAATCAGCCCCAGCATTTT
size: many
V: TRBV20-1
J: TRBJ1-5
D: -